The rows below give T cell receptor beta chains drawn from one sample of a study of vaccination and CD4 T cells after COVID-19. These receptors have no identified antigens. TCRdb called the PCR reads again in MiXCR, with one record for every CDR3 protein. This table holds about 20,000 distinct CDR3 sequences, 55% found once. The sequenced sample consisted of CD4+ T cells from blood, cultured in vitro. The receptors come from a human donor who had recovered from COVID-19. CDR3s include the opening cysteine and the closing phenylalanine or tryptophan. A D gene is named only where the DNA matches it firmly. Clone size appears in some rows only: once, few, many, or a class for an expanded clone.

>NA|TRBJ2-5|TRBV15|NA
CATSPQTGVGETQYF
TGTGCCACCAGCCCCCAAACGGGGGTCGGGGAGACCCAGTACTTC
>NA|TRBJ2-7|TRBV20-1|once
CSAARTALSEQYF
TGCAGTGCTGCCAGGACAGCCCTCTCCGAGCAGTACTTC
>TRBD1|TRBJ2-7|TRBV27|NA
CASSLKGQLYEQYF
TGTGCCAGCAGTTTGAAGGGACAGCTCTACGAGCAGTACTTC
>TRBD1|TRBJ1-6|TRBV20-1|NA
CSAETGLGDNSPLHF
TGCAGTGCTGAGACAGGGCTGGGGGATAATTCACCCCTCCACTTT
>NA|TRBJ1-6|TRBV27|NA
CASSYSSYNSPLHF
TGTGCCAGCAGTTATAGCTCCTATAATTCACCCCTCCACTTT
>NA|TRBJ1-1|TRBV4-1|few
CASGRGSNTEAFF
TGCGCCAGCGGTAGGGGATCGAACACTGAAGCTTTCTTT
>NA|TRBJ1-1|TRBV12-3/TRBV12-4|few
CASSLVGETEAFF
TGTGCCAGCAGTTTAGTCGGGGAGACTGAAGCTTTCTTT
>NA|TRBJ1-1|TRBV5-5|NA
CASSFTQGRRTEAFF
TGTGCCAGCAGCTTCACGCAGGGTCGTCGGACTGAAGCTTTCTTT
>NA|TRBJ1-2|TRBV19|NA
CASSIPGRGGYTF
TGTGCCAGTAGTATTCCAGGGAGGGGTGGCTACACCTTC
>NA|TRBJ1-1|TRBV20-1|NA
CSARAAQLGPNTEAFF
TGCAGTGCTAGAGCCGCACAGCTCGGCCCGAACACTGAAGCTTTCTTT
>NA|TRBJ1-1|TRBV19|few
CASSIARTTEAFF
TGTGCCAGTAGTATAGCTAGGACCACTGAAGCTTTCTTT
>NA|TRBJ1-2|TRBV11-3|NA
CASSLGPDGQLNGYTF
TGTGCCAGCAGCTTGGGACCGGACGGTCAACTAAATGGCTACACCTTC
>TRBD2|TRBJ2-7|TRBV19|NA
CASTTTSGNYEQYF
TGTGCCAGTACCACAACTAGCGGCAACTACGAGCAGTATTTC
>TRBD1|TRBJ1-2|TRBV19|NA
CASSGGTGEGYTF
TGTGCCAGTAGTGGCGGGACAGGGGAAGGCTACACCTTC
>TRBD2|TRBJ2-7|TRBV6-1|NA
CASSEVPDGLANYEQYF
TGTGCCAGCAGTGAAGTTCCTGATGGACTAGCAAACTACGAGCAGTACTTC
>NA|TRBJ1-3|TRBV19|NA
CASSIASTSGNTIYF
TGTGCCAGTAGTATAGCAAGTACCTCTGGAAACACCATATATTTT
>TRBD2|TRBJ2-7|TRBV20-1|few
CSAAGLAGNEQYF
TGCAGTGCGGCGGGACTAGCGGGGAACGAGCAGTACTTC
>TRBD1|TRBJ1-1|TRBV7-9|NA
CASSLTGGTEAFF
TGTGCCAGCAGCCTCACAGGGGGCACTGAAGCTTTCTTT